These T cell receptor beta chains were read from a single sample in a study of blood T cell repertoires in COVID-19. Assay used: immunoSEQ multiplex PCR; TCRdb lists only in-frame clones, some missing. The repertoire holds some 31,000 clones, with over 70% as singletons. The sequenced sample consisted of peripheral blood. Source of these receptors: an older man with COVID-19, enrolled during active disease. The CDR3 runs from the conserved cysteine through the conserved F or W. The D gene is left open where the match is weak. Size is stated for part of the rows, as once, few or many counts, or as a class when the clone is expanded.

V gene	clone size	D gene	J gene	CDR3 DNA	CDR3 protein
TRBV18	few	TRBD1	TRBJ1-4	TGTGCCAGCTCACCACCGAACAGGGGAGCGGAAAAACTGTTTTTT	CASSPPNRGAEKLFF
TRBV7-7	once	TRBD1	TRBJ2-7	TGTGCTAGCAGCTTAGGGACAGGATTGGACGAGCAGTACTTC	CASSLGTGLDEQYF
TRBV28	-	TRBD1	TRBJ1-2	TGTGCCAGCAGTGAGGGACAGGGATATGGCTACACCTTC	CASSEGQGYGYTF
TRBV15	-	TRBD1	TRBJ2-1	TGTGCCACCAGCAGCCGACAGGGTAGGGTGTCTGAGCAGTTCTTC	CATSSRQGRVSEQFF
TRBV9	-	-	TRBJ1-2	TGTGCCAGCAGCCCAGACAGTCTTTACTATGGCTACACCTTC	CASSPDSLYYGYTF
TRBV9	once	-	TRBJ2-5	TGTGCCAGCAGCGTAGATTCAGGGCAGGGTGAGACCCAGTACTTC	CASSVDSGQGETQYF
TRBV19	-	TRBD2	TRBJ2-3	TGTGCCAGTAGTCCGATAACGGGAGGGCACACAGATACGCAGTATTTT	CASSPITGGHTDTQYF
TRBV7-2	once	-	TRBJ2-2	TGTGCCAGCAGCTTAGCGGCTAGACAGGGACTGAACACCGGGGAGCTGTTTTTT	CASSLAARQGLNTGELFF
TRBV11-2	-	-	TRBJ2-4	TGTGCCAGCAGCTTAGGGACAGCTCTAGCCAAAAACATTCAGTACTTC	CASSLGTALAKNIQYF
TRBV5-4	-	-	TRBJ2-7	TGTGCCAGCAGCTTGGGGGGGACAAACTACGAGCAGTACTTC	CASSLGGTNYEQYF
TRBV5-1	few	TRBD2	TRBJ2-1	TGCGCCAGCAGCTTAGCTAGCGGGAGGGCCCGGTTCTTC	CASSLASGRARFF
TRBV15	-	TRBD1	TRBJ1-2	TGTGCCACCAGCAGAGATTTACCCCGGGGACAGAGCCATTATGGCTACACCTTC	CATSRDLPRGQSHYGYTF
TRBV28	few	TRBD1	TRBJ1-6	TGTGCCAGCAGATTCGGGACAGCTAATTCACCCCTCCACTTT	CASRFGTANSPLHF
TRBV10-1	-	TRBD1	TRBJ1-4	TGCGCCAGGGATCGGGACAGGGCTGAAAAACTGTTTTTT	CARDRDRAEKLFF
TRBV3-1/TRBV3-2	-	TRBD2	TRBJ2-1	TGTGCCAGCAGCCTACTAGCGGGAGAATCGAATGAGCAGTTCTTC	CASSLLAGESNEQFF
TRBV28	-	TRBD1	TRBJ2-7	TGTGCCAGCAGTTTTGGGACAGGGGGAGCCGAGCAGTACTTC	CASSFGTGGAEQYF
TRBV5-1	-	-	TRBJ1-4	TGCGCCAGCAGCCCCCGAAGCGGGGCGGTTAATGAAAAACTGTTTTTT	CASSPRSGAVNEKLFF
TRBV20-1	-	-	TRBJ1-2	TGCAGTGCTACGCGGGACTATGGCTACACCTTC	CSATRDYGYTF
TRBV5-1	-	TRBD2	TRBJ2-2	TGCGCCAGCAGCTTGGCGTCTAGCGGGAGGGTCGTAACCGGGGAGCTGTTTTTT	CASSLASSGRVVTGELFF
TRBV27	-	-	TRBJ1-5	TGTGCCAGCAGTTCTTTCGCGGGGGTCGTGGGAAGGGAGAATCAGCCCCAGCATTTT	CASSSFAGVVGRENQPQHF
TRBV3-1/TRBV3-2	-	TRBD2	TRBJ2-3	TGTGCCAGCAGCCAAGAGGGACTAGCCGTAAGGGGCGTTACGCAGTATTTT	CASSQEGLAVRGVTQYF
TRBV28	-	TRBD1	TRBJ2-1	TGTGCCAGCAGGACACTCAGGGGGCGGTTTAATGAGCAGTTCTTC	CASRTLRGRFNEQFF
TRBV7-2	few	TRBD2	TRBJ2-7	TGTGCCAGCAGCTTAGCGGGTAGCGGGAGCTACGAGCAGTACTTC	CASSLAGSGSYEQYF
TRBV5-6	-	TRBD1	TRBJ2-6	TGTGCCAGCAGCCTCGACAGGGGGCGGCTCTCTGGGGCCAACGTCCTGACTTTC	CASSLDRGRLSGANVLTF
TRBV5-6	-	TRBD1	TRBJ2-3	TGTGCCAGCAGGTTGAGCGGAGAGGGGGCTGTGACAGATACGCAGTATTTT	CASRLSGEGAVTDTQYF
TRBV7-9	-	TRBD1	TRBJ2-3	TGTGCCAGCAGCTTAGCCGAAGGGGGCGATACGCAGTATTTT	CASSLAEGGDTQYF
TRBV7-2	-	TRBD2	TRBJ2-7	TGTGCCAGCAGCTTAGAGCGGGAGCGTGAGCAGTACTTC	CASSLEREREQYF
TRBV7-2	-	TRBD1	TRBJ1-6	TGTGCCAGCAGCCCACACAGGGGGCGCTCCTATAATTCACCCCTCCACTTT	CASSPHRGRSYNSPLHF
TRBV4-3	-	-	TRBJ1-1	TGCGCCAGCAGCCAAGAGACAACCCTGAACACTGAAGCTTTCTTT	CASSQETTLNTEAFF
TRBV7-2	-	TRBD2	TRBJ2-3	TGTGCCAGCAGCACGGGACTAGCGGGAGCGGGGTGGGCAGATACGCAGTATTTT	CASSTGLAGAGWADTQYF
TRBV6-4	-	TRBD1	TRBJ1-5	TGTGCCAGCACTGGACAGGGAGTTAACAATCAGCCCCAGCATTTT	CASTGQGVNNQPQHF
TRBV28	-	-	TRBJ1-1	TGTGCCAGCACCCTAACTGGGCAGTATACCGAAGCTTTCTTT	CASTLTGQYTEAFF
TRBV29-1	-	TRBD2	TRBJ2-1	TGCAGCGCTGCGACTAGCGGGGGCTACAATGAGCAGTTCTTC	CSAATSGGYNEQFF
TRBV28	-	TRBD1	TRBJ1-5	TGTGCCAGTTTTCCCGGGACAGGAAAAAATCAGCCCCAGCATTTT	CASFPGTGKNQPQHF